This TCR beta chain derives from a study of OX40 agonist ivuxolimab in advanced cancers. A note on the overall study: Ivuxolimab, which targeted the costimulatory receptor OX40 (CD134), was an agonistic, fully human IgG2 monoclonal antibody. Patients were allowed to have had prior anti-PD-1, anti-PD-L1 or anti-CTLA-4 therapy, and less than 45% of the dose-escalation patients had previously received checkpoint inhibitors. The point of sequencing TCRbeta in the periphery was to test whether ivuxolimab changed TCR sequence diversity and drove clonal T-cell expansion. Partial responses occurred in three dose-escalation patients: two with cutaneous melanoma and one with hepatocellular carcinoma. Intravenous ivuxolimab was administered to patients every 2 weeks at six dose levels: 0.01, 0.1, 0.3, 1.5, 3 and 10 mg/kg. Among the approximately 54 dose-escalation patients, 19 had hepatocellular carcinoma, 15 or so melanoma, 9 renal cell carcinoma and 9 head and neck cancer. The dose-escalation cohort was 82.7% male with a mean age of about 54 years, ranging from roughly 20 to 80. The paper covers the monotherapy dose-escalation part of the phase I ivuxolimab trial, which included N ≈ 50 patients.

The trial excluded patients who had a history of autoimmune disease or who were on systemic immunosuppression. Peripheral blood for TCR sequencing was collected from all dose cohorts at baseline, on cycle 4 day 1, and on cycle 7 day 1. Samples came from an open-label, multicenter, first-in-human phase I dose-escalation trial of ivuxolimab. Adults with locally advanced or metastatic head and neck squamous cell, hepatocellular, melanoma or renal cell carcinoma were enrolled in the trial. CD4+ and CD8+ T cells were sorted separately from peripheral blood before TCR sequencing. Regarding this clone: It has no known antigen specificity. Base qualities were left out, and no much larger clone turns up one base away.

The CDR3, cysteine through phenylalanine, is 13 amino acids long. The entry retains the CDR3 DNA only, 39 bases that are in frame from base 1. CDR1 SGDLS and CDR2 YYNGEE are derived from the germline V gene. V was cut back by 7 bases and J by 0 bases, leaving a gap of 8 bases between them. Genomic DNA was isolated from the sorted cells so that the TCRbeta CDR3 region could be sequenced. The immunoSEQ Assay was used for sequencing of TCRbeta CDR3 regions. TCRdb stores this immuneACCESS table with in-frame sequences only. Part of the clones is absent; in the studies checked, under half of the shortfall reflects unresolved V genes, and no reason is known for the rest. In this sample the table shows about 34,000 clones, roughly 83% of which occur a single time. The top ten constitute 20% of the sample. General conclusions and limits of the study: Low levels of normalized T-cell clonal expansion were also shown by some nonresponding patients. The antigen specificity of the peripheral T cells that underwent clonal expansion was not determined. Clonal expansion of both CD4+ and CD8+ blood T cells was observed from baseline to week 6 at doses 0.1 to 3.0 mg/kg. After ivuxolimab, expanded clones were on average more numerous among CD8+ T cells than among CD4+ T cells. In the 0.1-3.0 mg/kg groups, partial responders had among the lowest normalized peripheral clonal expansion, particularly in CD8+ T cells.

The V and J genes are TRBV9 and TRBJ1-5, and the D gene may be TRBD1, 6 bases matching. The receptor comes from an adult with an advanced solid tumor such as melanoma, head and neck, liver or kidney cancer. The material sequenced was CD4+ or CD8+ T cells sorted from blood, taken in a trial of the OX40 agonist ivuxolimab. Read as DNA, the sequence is TGTGCCAGCGGGGGCGGTAGCAATCAGCCCCAGCATTTT. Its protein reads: CASGGGSNQPQHF. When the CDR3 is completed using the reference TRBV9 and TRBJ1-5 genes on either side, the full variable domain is DSGVTQTPKHLITATGQRVTLRCSPRSGDLSVYWYQQSLDQGLQFLIQYYNGEERAKGNILERFSAQQFPDLHSELNLSSLELGDSALYFCASGGGSNQPQHFGDGTRLSIL.